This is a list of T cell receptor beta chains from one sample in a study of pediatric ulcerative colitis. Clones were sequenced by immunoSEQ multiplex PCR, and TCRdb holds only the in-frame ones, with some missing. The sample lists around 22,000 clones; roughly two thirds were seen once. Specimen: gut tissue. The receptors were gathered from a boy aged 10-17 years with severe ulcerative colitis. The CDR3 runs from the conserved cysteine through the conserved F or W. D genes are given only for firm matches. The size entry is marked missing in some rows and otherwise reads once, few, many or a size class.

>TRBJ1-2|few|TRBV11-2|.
CASSPSPRYGYTF
TGTGCCAGCAGCCCCAGCCCTAGGTATGGCTACACCTTC
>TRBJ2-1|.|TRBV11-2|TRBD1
CASSVPRQGVNEQFF
TGTGCCAGCAGTGTGCCGCGGCAGGGGGTCAATGAGCAGTTCTTC
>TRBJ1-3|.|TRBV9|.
CASSPRPDDTIYF
TGTGCCAGCAGCCCTAGACCCGACGACACCATATATTTT
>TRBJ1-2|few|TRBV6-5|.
CASTPLMAGRYGYTF
TGTGCCAGCACCCCCCTGATGGCAGGGAGGTATGGCTACACCTTC
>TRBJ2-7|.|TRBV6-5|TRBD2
CASSYKGGYEQYF
TGTGCCAGCAGTTACAAGGGAGGGTACGAGCAGTACTTC
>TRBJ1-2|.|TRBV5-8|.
CASSFQGGGYTF
TGTGCCAGCAGCTTTCAGGGTGGCGGCTACACCTTC
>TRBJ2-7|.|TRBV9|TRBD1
CASSTQQGYEQYF
TGTGCCAGCAGCACACAACAGGGGTACGAGCAGTACTTC
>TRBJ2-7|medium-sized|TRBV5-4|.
CASSRETNYEQYF
TGTGCCAGCAGCCGTGAAACTAACTACGAGCAGTACTTC
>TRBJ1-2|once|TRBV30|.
CAWSVTNYGHTF
TGTGCCTGGAGTGTAACCAATTATGGCCACACCTTC
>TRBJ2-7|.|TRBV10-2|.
CASNFAGAGYEQYF
TGCGCCAGCAACTTCGCGGGGGCGGGCTACGAGCAGTACTTC
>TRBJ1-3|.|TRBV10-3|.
CAISESRSSGNTIYF
TGTGCCATCAGTGAGTCTAGGAGCTCTGGAAACACCATATATTTT
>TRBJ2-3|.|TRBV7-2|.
CASSLPAMDTQYF
TGTGCCAGCAGCCTCCCCGCGATGGATACGCAGTATTTT
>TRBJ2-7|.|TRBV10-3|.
CAISGGDYEQYF
TGTGCCATCAGTGGCGGGGACTACGAGCAGTACTTC
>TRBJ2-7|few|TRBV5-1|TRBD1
CASSPRQGDYEQYF
TGCGCCAGCAGCCCCAGACAGGGAGACTACGAGCAGTACTTC
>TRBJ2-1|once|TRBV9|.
CASSPRDKTEQFF
TGTGCCAGCAGCCCAAGGGACAAGACTGAGCAGTTCTTC
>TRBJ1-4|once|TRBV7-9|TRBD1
CASGISTGGAGREKLFF
TGTGCCAGCGGAATTAGTACAGGGGGGGCCGGTCGAGAAAAACTGTTTTTT
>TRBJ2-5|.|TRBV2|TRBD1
CASRETGTHQETQYF
TGTGCCAGCAGGGAGACAGGGACCCACCAAGAGACCCAGTACTTC
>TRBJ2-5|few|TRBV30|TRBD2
CAWSPRLAKTQYF
TGTGCCTGGAGTCCACGACTAGCCAAGACCCAGTACTTC
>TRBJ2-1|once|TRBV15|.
CATSRDLSSYNEQFF
TGTGCCACCAGCAGAGATCTCAGCTCCTACAATGAGCAGTTCTTC
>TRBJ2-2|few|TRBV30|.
CAWSVRQANTGELFF
TGTGCCTGGAGTGTACGACAGGCGAACACCGGGGAGCTGTTTTTT
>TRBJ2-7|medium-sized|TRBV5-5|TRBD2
CASSLVGGSSYEQYF
TGTGCCAGCAGCTTGGTCGGGGGGTCCTCATACGAGCAGTACTTC
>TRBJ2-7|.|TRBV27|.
CASSLKGRGIYEQYF
TGTGCCAGCAGTTTAAAGGGTAGGGGGATCTACGAGCAGTACTTC
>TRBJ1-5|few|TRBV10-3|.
CAASSSNQPQHF
TGTGCCGCCTCGTCTAGCAATCAGCCCCAGCATTTT
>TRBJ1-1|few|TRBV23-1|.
CASSRESDTEAFF
TGCGCCAGCTCCCGGGAGTCCGACACTGAAGCTTTCTTT
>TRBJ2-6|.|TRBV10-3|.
CAISDQGPGANVLTF
TGTGCCATCAGTGATCAGGGGCCTGGGGCCAACGTCCTGACTTTC
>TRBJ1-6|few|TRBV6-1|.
CASSEATGWSGANSPLHF
TGTGCCAGCAGTGAAGCGACCGGGTGGTCAGGGGCTAATTCACCCCTCCACTTT
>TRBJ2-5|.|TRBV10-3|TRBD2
CAISKTSGPPETQYF
TGTGCCATCAGTAAGACTAGCGGGCCACCAGAGACCCAGTACTTC
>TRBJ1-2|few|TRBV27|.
CASSPHVLEGYGYTF
TGTGCCAGCAGTCCCCATGTTTTGGAGGGATATGGCTACACCTTC
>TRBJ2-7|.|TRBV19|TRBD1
CASSAGQGGRQQYF
TGTGCCAGTAGTGCGGGACAGGGAGGAAGACAGCAGTACTTC
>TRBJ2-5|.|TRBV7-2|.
CASSLGRLRETQYF
TGTGCCAGCAGCTTAGGAAGGCTGAGAGAGACCCAGTACTTC
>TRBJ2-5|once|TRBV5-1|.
CASSFGYETQYF
TGCGCCAGCAGCTTCGGGTACGAGACCCAGTACTTC
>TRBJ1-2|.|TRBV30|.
CAWGTTNYGYTF
TGTGCCTGGGGTACAACTAACTATGGCTACACCTTC
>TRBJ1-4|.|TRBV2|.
CASSVEEKLFF
TGTGCCAGCAGTGTCGAGGAAAAACTGTTTTTT
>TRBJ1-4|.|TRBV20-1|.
CSARAGEKLFF
TGCAGTGCTAGAGCGGGGGAAAAACTGTTTTTT
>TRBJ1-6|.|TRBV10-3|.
CAISEIAADSPLHF
TGTGCCATCAGTGAAATCGCGGCGGATTCACCCCTCCACTTT
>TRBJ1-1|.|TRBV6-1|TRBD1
CASRTGVAFF
TGTGCCAGCAGAACAGGGGTTGCTTTCTTT
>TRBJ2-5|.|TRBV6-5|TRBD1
CASTLTGGSPETQYF
TGTGCCAGCACCCTAACAGGGGGATCCCCGGAGACCCAGTACTTC
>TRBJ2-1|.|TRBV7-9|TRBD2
CASSSGVAGGLNEQFF
TGTGCCAGCAGCTCCGGCGTAGCGGGGGGGCTCAATGAGCAGTTCTTC
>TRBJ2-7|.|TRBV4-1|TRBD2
CASSRGAGGGYEQYF
TGCGCCAGCAGCCGCGGGGCGGGGGGTGGCTACGAGCAGTACTTC
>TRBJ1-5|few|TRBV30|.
CAWNHSGLTGNQPQHF
TGTGCCTGGAACCACTCGGGGCTGACGGGCAATCAGCCCCAGCATTTT
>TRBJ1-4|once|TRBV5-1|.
CASSSTGNEKLFF
TGCGCCAGCAGCTCCACAGGGAATGAAAAACTGTTTTTT
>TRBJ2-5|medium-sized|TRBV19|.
CASSIDLGGKETQYF
TGTGCCAGTAGTATAGATCTGGGGGGCAAAGAGACCCAGTACTTC
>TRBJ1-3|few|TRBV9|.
CASREETGNTIYF
TGTGCCAGCAGAGAAGAGACGGGTAACACCATATATTTT
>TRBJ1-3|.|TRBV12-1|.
CASSPSGTGGNTIYF
TGTGCCAGCAGCCCATCCGGGACAGGAGGAAACACCATATATTTT
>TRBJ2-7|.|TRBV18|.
CASSPSGREEQYF
TGTGCCAGCTCACCGTCCGGTCGGGAGGAGCAGTACTTC
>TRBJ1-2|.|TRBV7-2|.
CASSLVPGDGPYGYTF
TGTGCCAGCAGCTTAGTCCCCGGGGACGGCCCCTATGGCTACACCTTC
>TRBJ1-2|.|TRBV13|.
CASSLVDGASYGYTF
TGTGCCAGCAGCTTAGTAGATGGGGCTAGCTATGGCTACACCTTC
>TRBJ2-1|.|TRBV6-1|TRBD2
CASSDASGGRGEQFF
TGTGCCAGCAGTGACGCTAGCGGGGGACGCGGTGAGCAGTTCTTC
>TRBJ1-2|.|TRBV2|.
CASSEGRNYGYTF
TGTGCCAGCAGTGAAGGCAGGAACTATGGCTACACCTTC
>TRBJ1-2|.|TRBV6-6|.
CASRSSLGSGYTF
TGTGCCAGCAGGTCATCTCTCGGATCTGGCTACACCTTC
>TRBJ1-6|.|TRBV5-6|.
CASSFFPSSPLHF
TGTGCCAGCAGCTTCTTTCCGAGTTCACCCCTCCACTTT
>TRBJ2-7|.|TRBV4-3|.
CASSPGDGGRYEQYF
TGCGCCAGCAGCCCAGGAGACGGGGGGCGCTACGAGCAGTACTTC
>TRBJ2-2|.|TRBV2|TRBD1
CASSANRGDTGELFF
TGTGCCAGCAGTGCGAACAGGGGCGACACCGGGGAGCTGTTTTTT
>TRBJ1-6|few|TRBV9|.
CASTFGGNSPLHF
TGTGCCAGCACCTTCGGGGGTAATTCACCCCTCCACTTT